The 6 T cell receptor beta chains presented below share a single source sample, sequenced in a study of blood T cell repertoires in COVID-19. TCRdb keeps only in-frame clones here, not all; method: immunoSEQ multiplex PCR. The repertoire holds approximately 100,000 clones, with approximately 91% as singletons. The sample comprised peripheral blood. The receptors originated from a woman aged 60-75 years with acute or convalescent COVID-19.

V usage is TRBV3-1 (or the pseudogene TRBV3-2) and J usage is TRBJ2-1; TRBD2 agrees at 10 bases. The V segment lost 1 base and the J segment 2 bases; nucleotides outside the gene matches: 2. The germline V gene encodes CDR1 LGHDT and CDR2 YNNKEL (reference sequence). This CDR3 region has 16 residues. This CDR3 is CASSQVTSGTYNEQFF. DNA of the CDR3: TGTGCCAGCAGCCAAGTTACTAGCGGGACCTACAATGAGCAGTTCTTC.

This clone showed up just a few times. V is TRBV15 and J is TRBJ2-7; TRBD2 aligns across 8 bases. Germline V gene sequence: CDR1 LNHNV, CDR2 YYDKDF (reference sequence). V shed 0 bases and J 6 bases; nucleotides not matched to a gene: 19. There are 19 residues in the CDR3. Here the CDR3 reads CATSRDGGAGDSGNGEQYV. The DNA for the CDR3 is TGTGCCACCAGCAGAGATGGGGGAGCGGGGGATAGCGGGAATGGCGAGCAGTACGTC.

This chain links TRBV19 with TRBJ2-1, with TRBD2 matching over 8 bases. The CDR3 contains 15 residues. Trimming cost V 1 base and J 7 bases; bases outside gene matches: 6. CDR1 and CDR2 from the germline V gene are LNHDA and SQIVND (reference sequence). CDR3 amino acids: CASSIAGGPSNEQFF. The CDR3 DNA follows: TGTGCCAGTAGTATAGCGGGAGGGCCTTCGAATGAGCAGTTCTTC.

The chain combines TRBV25-1 with TRBJ2-3, with D possibly being TRBD2 (6 bases). The CDR3 has 15 amino acids. Germline CDR1 is MGHDK and CDR2 is SYGVNS. V was pared by 5 bases and J by 4 bases, with 16 bases between. In DNA, the CDR3 is TGTGCCAGCAGTCGAGGCGGGACCTTAGCAGATACGCAGTATTTT. Translated: CASSRGGTLADTQYF.

The chain has TRBV9 and TRBJ2-7, with D possibly TRBD1 on 5 matching bases. Trimming took off 4 bases at V and 2 bases at J, with 16 bases between the two ends. CDR1 and CDR2 from the germline V gene are SGDLS and YYNGEE. The CDR3 runs 15 residues. In DNA, the CDR3 is TGTGCCAGCAGCCCTCATACAGGTCCTCCCTACGAGCAGTACTTC. This sequence encodes CASSPHTGPPYEQYF.

V gene TRBV19 combines with J gene TRBJ2-3; 8 bases are shared with TRBD1. The ends lost 6 bases at V and 6 bases at J; junction bases unmatched: 8. This CDR3 has 14 residues. From germline, CDR1 is LNHDA and CDR2 SQIVND (reference sequence). CDR3 sequence reads: CASSLQGGVDTQYF. The DNA for the CDR3 is TGTGCCAGTAGCCTACAGGGGGGAGTGGATACGCAGTATTTT.